A selection of T cell receptor beta chains follows, all from one sample in a study of blood T cell repertoires in COVID-19. Repertoires were generated with immunoSEQ multiplex PCR, while TCRdb's copy carries only in-frame clones and drops some. The table has tens of thousands of clones, approximately 70% seen once. The sample comprised peripheral blood. The source is a woman aged 70-85 years with acute or convalescent COVID-19. The CDR3 runs from the conserved cysteine through the conserved F or W. A D gene is named only where the DNA matches it firmly. Clone size, where shown, is once, few, many, or a class for clones that have expanded.

d_gene: .
v_gene: TRBV20-1
j_gene: TRBJ2-7
abundance: .
CDR3nt: TGCAGTGCTAGTTTACGGACAGCTTGGAACCACGAGCAGTACTTC
CDR3aa: CSASLRTAWNHEQYF

d_gene: TRBD2
v_gene: TRBV7-2
j_gene: TRBJ2-1
abundance: .
CDR3nt: TGTGCCAGCAGCTTAGAGACAGCGGGGGCGCAGTTCTTC
CDR3aa: CASSLETAGAQFF

d_gene: TRBD2
v_gene: TRBV5-1
j_gene: TRBJ2-1
abundance: .
CDR3nt: TGCGCCAGCAGCTTGGGGAGCGAGGGACTAGCGGGAGTTAGTGAGCAGTTCTTC
CDR3aa: CASSLGSEGLAGVSEQFF

d_gene: TRBD1
v_gene: TRBV4-3
j_gene: TRBJ1-1
abundance: .
CDR3nt: TGCGCCAGCAGCCAGGCCGTGGGACAGTATAACACTGAAGCTTTCTTT
CDR3aa: CASSQAVGQYNTEAFF

d_gene: .
v_gene: TRBV6-5
j_gene: TRBJ2-5
abundance: .
CDR3nt: TGTGCCACCCGCGGAGGGAGGGAGACCCAGTACTTC
CDR3aa: CATRGGRETQYF

d_gene: .
v_gene: TRBV5-1
j_gene: TRBJ1-5
abundance: .
CDR3nt: TGCGCCAGCAGCTTGGGAGTTAATAGCAATCAGCCCCAGCATTTT
CDR3aa: CASSLGVNSNQPQHF

d_gene: TRBD2
v_gene: TRBV10-3
j_gene: TRBJ2-2
abundance: .
CDR3nt: TGTGCCATCAGAGACCCGACAGTCGGGGGGACTAGCGGCACGAACACCGGGGAGCTGTTTTTT
CDR3aa: CAIRDPTVGGTSGTNTGELFF

d_gene: .
v_gene: TRBV5-4
j_gene: TRBJ2-5
abundance: .
CDR3nt: TGTGCCAGCAGCCCCGTCGGGGGGCTTGAGACCCAGTACTTC
CDR3aa: CASSPVGGLETQYF

d_gene: TRBD1
v_gene: TRBV28
j_gene: TRBJ1-4
abundance: .
CDR3nt: TGTGCCAGCAGTTTATCCGAGGGGGCGACTAATGAAAAACTGTTTTTT
CDR3aa: CASSLSEGATNEKLFF

d_gene: .
v_gene: TRBV5-1
j_gene: TRBJ2-6
abundance: .
CDR3nt: TGCGCCAGCTTACGGGGAGACTCTGGGGCCAACGTCCTGACTTTC
CDR3aa: CASLRGDSGANVLTF

d_gene: .
v_gene: TRBV19
j_gene: TRBJ1-2
abundance: .
CDR3nt: TGTGCCAGTAGTATGTTAGGGGCGGGAGCTGGCTACACCTTC
CDR3aa: CASSMLGAGAGYTF

d_gene: TRBD1
v_gene: TRBV10-3
j_gene: TRBJ1-2
abundance: few
CDR3nt: TGTGCCATCGACAGGGGGCGAGACTATGGCTACACCTTC
CDR3aa: CAIDRGRDYGYTF

d_gene: TRBD2
v_gene: TRBV11-3
j_gene: TRBJ2-7
abundance: few
CDR3nt: TGTGCCAGCAGCTTAAAGGGGACTAGTTCGGACGAGCAGTACTTC
CDR3aa: CASSLKGTSSDEQYF

d_gene: .
v_gene: TRBV28
j_gene: TRBJ2-5
abundance: few
CDR3nt: TGTGCCAGCAGTACCCCCGGGGTCGACCTCCAAGAGACCCAGTACTTC
CDR3aa: CASSTPGVDLQETQYF

d_gene: .
v_gene: TRBV5-1
j_gene: TRBJ2-3
abundance: .
CDR3nt: TGCGCCAGCAGCTTGGGGTCTACCAACACAGATACGCAGTATTTT
CDR3aa: CASSLGSTNTDTQYF

d_gene: TRBD1
v_gene: TRBV3-1/TRBV3-2
j_gene: TRBJ1-1
abundance: .
CDR3nt: TGTGCCAGCAGCCAGTCAGCGACAGGGGGAAAAACTGAAGCTTTCTTT
CDR3aa: CASSQSATGGKTEAFF

d_gene: TRBD2
v_gene: TRBV5-6
j_gene: TRBJ2-1
abundance: .
CDR3nt: TGTGCCAGCAGCTTGGTCGGGAGGGCCAACAATGAGCAGTTCTTC
CDR3aa: CASSLVGRANNEQFF

d_gene: TRBD2
v_gene: TRBV2
j_gene: TRBJ2-1
abundance: .
CDR3nt: TGTGCCAGCAGTGGGACTAGCGGGGGAGGTAATGAGCAGTTCTTC
CDR3aa: CASSGTSGGGNEQFF

d_gene: .
v_gene: TRBV4-3
j_gene: TRBJ1-6
abundance: .
CDR3nt: TGCGCCAGCAGCCAAGATGTGACTAAACGGAATTCACCCCTCCACTTT
CDR3aa: CASSQDVTKRNSPLHF

d_gene: .
v_gene: TRBV6-2/TRBV6-3
j_gene: TRBJ2-1
abundance: .
CDR3nt: TGTGCCAGCAGCAGACTAGTCGATGAGCAGTTCTTC
CDR3aa: CASSRLVDEQFF

d_gene: TRBD1
v_gene: TRBV5-1
j_gene: TRBJ1-4
abundance: few
CDR3nt: TGCGCCAGCAGCCAACAGGGGGGAGCTAATGAAAAACTGTTTTTT
CDR3aa: CASSQQGGANEKLFF

d_gene: .
v_gene: TRBV3-1/TRBV3-2
j_gene: TRBJ1-1
abundance: .
CDR3nt: TGTGCCAGCAGCCAAGGGGGGCGGATTACTGAAGCTTTCTTT
CDR3aa: CASSQGGRITEAFF

d_gene: .
v_gene: TRBV5-5
j_gene: TRBJ1-6
abundance: .
CDR3nt: TGTGCCAGCAGCTTCTACAGGGCCTATAATTCACCCCTCCACTTT
CDR3aa: CASSFYRAYNSPLHF

d_gene: TRBD2
v_gene: TRBV7-2
j_gene: TRBJ2-3
abundance: .
CDR3nt: TGTGCCAGCAGCCCATTAATGAGGGGACTAGCGAGCACAGATACGCAGTATTTT
CDR3aa: CASSPLMRGLASTDTQYF

d_gene: .
v_gene: TRBV4-1
j_gene: TRBJ2-7
abundance: .
CDR3nt: TGCGCCAGCAGCCAAGACACGGACCAAAGGGGCGAGCAGTACTTC
CDR3aa: CASSQDTDQRGEQYF

d_gene: .
v_gene: TRBV24-1
j_gene: TRBJ1-5
abundance: .
CDR3nt: TGTGCCACCAGTGGGACAGCTAATCAGCCCCAGCATTTT
CDR3aa: CATSGTANQPQHF

d_gene: .
v_gene: TRBV9
j_gene: TRBJ2-4
abundance: .
CDR3nt: TGTGCCAGCAGCTTCAGAGGGAGAGGAAAAATTATAGCCAAAAACATTCAGTACTTC
CDR3aa: CASSFRGRGKIIAKNIQYF

d_gene: TRBD1
v_gene: TRBV15
j_gene: TRBJ1-6
abundance: few
CDR3nt: TGTGCCACCAGCAGCCGACAGGGGGGAAATTCACCCCTCCACTTT
CDR3aa: CATSSRQGGNSPLHF

d_gene: TRBD1
v_gene: TRBV5-1
j_gene: TRBJ2-2
abundance: .
CDR3nt: TGCGCCAGCAGCCGTAATCCAGGGGGAAGTACCGGGGAGCTGTTTTTT
CDR3aa: CASSRNPGGSTGELFF

d_gene: .
v_gene: TRBV27
j_gene: TRBJ2-3
abundance: .
CDR3nt: TGTGCCAGCAGTTATTTTCCTCGAACATTAGATACGCAGTATTTT
CDR3aa: CASSYFPRTLDTQYF